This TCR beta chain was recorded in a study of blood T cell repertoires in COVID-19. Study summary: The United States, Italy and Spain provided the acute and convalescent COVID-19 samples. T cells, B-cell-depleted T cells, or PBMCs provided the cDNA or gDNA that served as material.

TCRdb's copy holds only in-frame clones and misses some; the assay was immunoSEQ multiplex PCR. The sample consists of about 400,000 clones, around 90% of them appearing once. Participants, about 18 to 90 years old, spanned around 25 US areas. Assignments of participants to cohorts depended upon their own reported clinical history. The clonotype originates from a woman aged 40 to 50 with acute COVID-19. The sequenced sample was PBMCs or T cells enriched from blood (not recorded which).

The CDR3 region is CATRGDRGEKLFF. CDR3 bases: TGTGCCACCCGAGGGGACAGGGGGGAAAAACTGTTTTTT. J is TRBJ1-4 and V is TRBV10-3; the match to TRBD1 covers 11 bases. The CDR3 totals 13 residues. The J segment lost 8 bases and the V segment lost 10 bases, leaving 6 bases of the junction unmatched. CDR1 and CDR2 from the germline V gene are ENHRY and SYGVKD.